This TCR beta chain was obtained from a study of blood T cell repertoires in COVID-19. The wider study: The United States, Italy and Spain supplied acute and convalescent COVID-19 samples. Sources were T cells, B-cell-depleted T cells, or PBMCs; the material itself was cDNA or gDNA.

Authors' methods: The authors estimated nucleated cell counts from reference gene primer amplification. The data were produced by immunoSEQ multiplex PCR, yet TCRdb's version contains in-frame clones alone and is incomplete. V and J calls and clone size are given by that table; D and trimming were obtained from the DNA. The table includes about 260,000 clones, 87% detected once. V lost 6 bases and J 9 bases, leaving 18 bases between the germline ends. From germline, CDR1 is SGHTA and CDR2 FQGNSA. This CDR3 has 15 residues. The source of this sequence is a woman in her fifties or sixties who had recovered from COVID-19. This chain joins TRBV7-2 and TRBJ1-6, with D perhaps TRBD1 (6 bases). Material for sequencing was peripheral blood. CDR3 bases: TGTGCCAGCAGGCCAATGGGGGGGCGAAGTTCACCCCTCCACTTT. Its protein is CASRPMGGRSSPLHF.